This TCR beta chain was captured by sequencing in a study of T cells in Graves' hyperthyroidism and ophthalmopathy. Points from the study as a whole: Most clonotypes expanded in the thyroid (above 0.001) were also present in blood. Ophthalmopathy stood apart from stable hyperthyroidism in a 13 V-J model.

In this sample, this clonotype turned up many times. Its antigen is as yet unknown. TCR beta CDR3 regions were amplified from RNA. The HTBI primer set served for first-round RT-PCR of the TCR CDR3. TCRdb redid the calling of the multiplex PCR reads with MiXCR, one entry per CDR3 protein. The sample carries about half a million distinct CDR3 sequences, 15% to 20% recorded once. CDR3 length: 14 residues. The ends lost 6 bases at V and 6 bases at J; junction bases unmatched: 4. Looked up from germline, CDR1 is DFQATT and CDR2 is SNEGSKA (reference sequence). This clonotype was sampled from a woman younger than 45 with Graves' ophthalmopathy. The sequenced material came from blood. This chain joins TRBV20-1 and TRBJ2-2; 13 bases match TRBD2. The CDR3 protein is CSAVTSGRAGELFF. The DNA of the CDR3 is TGCAGTGCGGTCACTAGCGGGAGGGCCGGGGAGCTGTTTTTT.